This TCR beta chain came from a study of cytomegalovirus exposure and HLA in healthy donors. In the PCR, 60 Vbeta and 13 Jbeta primers were used. Clones were sequenced by immunoSEQ multiplex PCR, and TCRdb holds only the in-frame ones, with some missing. This table lists fewer than 75,000 clones. Study-wide results and limits: Later analysis suggested most CMV-associated TCR beta chains were HLA-restricted. The study designated 160 or so TCR beta chains cytomegalovirus-associated.

Of note for this clone: No antigen is known for it.

All donors participated as healthy donors of bone marrow. Though probably carrying unrecorded immune exposures, donors were nominally healthy at sampling. The length of the CDR3 is 14 residues. Germline V gene data show CDR1 as MNHEY and CDR2 as SVGAGI. V lost 2 bases and J 4 bases, leaving 11 bases between the germline ends. Sequencing was performed on PBMCs. The chain couples TRBV6-5 to TRBJ1-2; D possibly corresponds to TRBD1 (6 bases). The sequence came from a boy younger than 18 in good health and CMV-seronegative. The CDR3 DNA follows: TGTGCCAGCAGTTACGACAGGATGCCCTATGGCTACACCTTC. Translation: CASSYDRMPYGYTF.